This entry lists 25 T cell receptor beta chains sequenced from one sample in a study of CD8 T cells in ankylosing spondylitis. TCRdb reprocessed the 5' RACE reads with MiXCR, giving one entry per CDR3 protein. The table has around 230,000 distinct CDR3 sequences, less than 10% seen once. What was sequenced was blood, either unsorted or a sorted T cell fraction (not recorded which). The receptors here all came from a male donor with ankylosing spondylitis or in good health (not recorded which).

This clonotype has just a few counts. This chain links TRBV7-2 with TRBJ2-7; 9 bases are a match to TRBD1. Per germline, CDR1 SGHTA and CDR2 FQGNSA. This CDR3 has 16 residues. The V segment lost 5 bases and the J segment 4 bases; nucleotides outside the gene matches: 12. The CDR3 here is CASSPIVGTGRYEQYF. The CDR3 DNA sequence: TGTGCCAGCAGCCCCATCGTGGGGACAGGGAGGTACGAGCAGTACTTC.

The rearrangement joins TRBV7-9 to TRBJ2-7, with 7 bases aligning to TRBD1. The CDR3 sequence is 13 residues long. The V gene end was trimmed by 2 bases and the J gene end by 7 bases; junction bases not matched to a gene: 5. The V gene's germline CDR1 is SEHNR and CDR2 FQNEAQ (reference sequence). Here the CDR3 reads CASSLSGGREQYF. DNA for the CDR3: TGTGCCAGCAGCTTATCAGGGGGTCGGGAGCAGTACTTC. Together with reference TRBV7-9 and TRBJ2-7, the CDR3 gives the full variable domain: DTGVSQNPRHKITKRGQNVTFRCDPISEHNRLYWYRQTLGQGPEFLTYFQNEAQLEKSRLLSDRFSAERPKGSFSTLEIQRTEQGDSAMYLCASSLSGGREQYFGPGTRLTVT.

This clonotype was found many times. V and J are TRBV5-5 and TRBJ2-3; D is possibly TRBD2 (5 bases). The ends were cut back, 2 bases at V and 8 bases at J, with 15 bases in the middle. Germline V gene lookup returns CDR1 SGHKS and CDR2 YYEKEE (reference sequence). The CDR3 has 14 residues. In DNA form, the CDR3 reads TGTGCCAGCAGCTTCACTCCGGACTGGGGTACGCAGTATTTT. Translating gives CASSFTPDWGTQYF.

There are a few counts of this clonotype. The V gene is TRBV5-6, the J gene TRBJ2-2; no definite D call. The CDR3 runs 15 residues. The V gene's germline CDR1 is SGHDT and CDR2 YYEEEE. V dropped 4 bases and J dropped 7 bases, with 17 bases sitting between them. CDR3 protein: CASSPSPRTGGELFF. The CDR3 DNA follows: TGTGCCAGCAGCCCCTCACCTAGAACCGGCGGGGAGCTGTTTTTT. Full variable domain (rest looked up from reference TRBV5-6 and TRBJ2-2): DAGVTQSPTHLIKTRGQQVTLRCSPKSGHDTVSWYQQALGQGPQFIFQYYEEEERQRGNFPDRFSGHQFPNYSSELNVNALLLGDSALYLCASSPSPRTGGELFFGEGSRLTVL.

This clonotype appeared a few times. The V and J genes are TRBV7-6 and TRBJ2-5; D is unresolved. The CDR3 is made up of 13 amino acids. Germline CDR1 reads SGHVS; CDR2 reads FNYEAQ. V dropped 6 bases and J dropped 0 bases, with 8 bases sitting between them. This CDR3 is CASRRPDQETQYF. In DNA, the CDR3 is TGTGCCAGCAGGCGACCCGACCAAGAGACCCAGTACTTC.

This clonotype was seen only a few times. V is TRBV14 and J is TRBJ2-1; 7 positions match TRBD2. This CDR3 has 13 amino acids. Germline-derived CDR1 and CDR2 are SGHDN and FVKESK. Trimming cost V 4 bases and J 8 bases; bases outside gene matches: 5. CDR3 sequence: CASSLSREDEQFF. CDR3 DNA: TGTGCCAGCAGCCTTAGCCGGGAGGATGAGCAGTTCTTC.

Many counts were recorded for this clonotype. This sequence joins TRBV20-1 and TRBJ1-1; tentatively, D is TRBD1 (6 bases). V was cut by 2 bases and J by 0 bases, with 13 bases left in between. The CDR3 runs 15 residues. CDR1 is DFQATT, CDR2 SNEGSKA, per germline (reference sequence). The CDR3 sequence: CSARKDRYMNTEAFF. The CDR3 DNA follows: TGCAGTGCTAGAAAAGACAGGTACATGAACACTGAAGCTTTCTTT.

This clonotype showed up many times. The V and J genes are TRBV5-1 and TRBJ2-5, with D perhaps TRBD1 (6 bases). CDR1 is SGHRS and CDR2 is YFSETQ in the germline V gene. Trimming cost V 4 bases and J 4 bases, with 11 bases left between them. The length of the CDR3 is 13 residues. The CDR3 reads CASSPGQPETQYF. For the CDR3, the DNA is TGCGCCAGCAGCCCGGGACAACCAGAGACCCAGTACTTC. Drawing the rest from reference TRBV5-1 and TRBJ2-5, the complete variable domain is KAGVTQTPRYLIKTRGQQVTLSCSPISGHRSVSWYQQTPGQGLQFLFEYFSETQRNKGNFPGRFSGRQFSNSRSEMNVSTLELGDSALYLCASSPGQPETQYFGPGTRLLVL.

This clonotype was picked up a small number of times. This rearrangement joins TRBV11-1 to TRBJ2-3; 15 positions match TRBD2. V trimming: 5 bases; J trimming: 0 bases; junction bases outside the gene matches: 6. CDR3 length: 18 amino acids. Germline values: CDR1 SGHAT, CDR2 FQDESV (reference sequence). The CDR3 loop reads CASSPPGLAGGSTDTQYF. The CDR3 region has the DNA TGTGCCAGCAGCCCCCCGGGACTAGCGGGAGGAAGCACAGATACGCAGTATTTT.

The DNA of the CDR3 is TGTGCCTGGCAACGGACTTGGGGAGAGACCCAGTACTTC. The encoded protein is CAWQRTWGETQYF. V is TRBV30 and J is TRBJ2-5, with a tentative D call TRBD2 (5 bases). Trimming stripped 5 bases from V and 4 bases from J, with 14 bases between. Germline V gives CDR1 GTSNPN, CDR2 SVGIG (reference sequence). The CDR3 contains 13 residues. Drawing the rest from reference TRBV30 and TRBJ2-5, the complete variable domain is SQTIHQWPATLVQPVGSPLSLECTVEGTSNPNLYWYRQAAGRGLQLLFYSVGIGQISSEVPQNLSASRPQDRQFILSSKKLLLSDSGFYLCAWQRTWGETQYFGPGTRLLVL.

This clonotype was detected a few times. The chain couples TRBV30 to TRBJ1-2, with D perhaps TRBD1 (6 bases). Per the germline V gene, CDR1 is GTSNPN and CDR2 is SVGIG (reference sequence). The CDR3 has 16 residues. Trimming left V 1 base short and J 1 base short, with 16 bases between. Written as DNA, the CDR3 is TGTGCCTGGAGTGCATTTCGCAGGGGCAGTAACTATGGCTACACCTTC. It encodes CAWSAFRRGSNYGYTF.

The sample holds many counts of this clonotype. The rearrangement uses TRBV5-1 and TRBJ2-2; 8 bases fit TRBD1. V dropped 4 bases and J dropped 0; count of bases not matched to a gene: 2. The germline CDR1 and CDR2 sequences are SGHRS and YFSETQ. This CDR3 is built from 15 residues. CDR3 in DNA: TGCGCCAGCAGCCAGGACAGGGCGAACACCGGGGAGCTGTTTTTT. It codes for CASSQDRANTGELFF.

Ten or more counts support this clonotype. The chain combines TRBV12-3 or TRBV12-4 with TRBJ1-4; D may be TRBD1 (6 bases). There are 14 residues in the CDR3. The V end was cut by 7 bases, the J end by 8 bases, with 17 bases between. This CDR3 reads CASTPGGGKEKLFF. As DNA, the CDR3 is TGTGCCAGCACCCCGGGGGGGGGCAAAGAAAAACTGTTTTTT.

At least ten counts were recorded for this clonotype. The chain links TRBV20-1 to TRBJ2-1; D call uncertain. This CDR3 is 10 amino acids long. CDR1 DFQATT and CDR2 SNEGSKA come from the germline V gene (reference sequence). The V and J ends lost 7 bases and 12 bases respectively, with 13 bases between them. CDR3 sequence: CSVRARRQFF. The CDR3 coding sequence is TGCAGTGTCCGAGCCCGGAGGCAGTTCTTC.

This clonotype was counted ten times or more. The chain uses TRBV27 and TRBJ2-5; 7 nucleotides line up with TRBD2. The V gene end was trimmed by 8 bases and the J gene end by 4 bases; junction bases not matched to a gene: 7. The CDR3 runs to 13 residues. Per the germline V gene, CDR1 is MNHEY and CDR2 is SMNVEV (reference sequence). The CDR3 sequence: CASGPWGGETQYF. CDR3 bases: TGTGCCAGCGGCCCCTGGGGGGGAGAGACCCAGTACTTC.

This clonotype was seen ten or more times. This chain connects TRBV12-3 or TRBV12-4 to TRBJ2-2; D might be TRBD2 (5 bases). This CDR3 spans 15 amino acids. V was clipped by 1 base and J by 6 bases, with 12 bases between them. The CDR3 DNA sequence: TGTGCCAGCAGTTTAGAATTTGGAGGCGCCGGGGAGCTGTTTTTT. Protein: CASSLEFGGAGELFF.

As for this clonotype: At one of its ends the junction is not consistent with the germline gene, which may arise from a read error. The chain joins TRBV20-1 to TRBJ2-2, with a possible D match to TRBD1 (7 bases). Germline CDR1 reads DFQATT; CDR2 reads SNEGSKA (reference sequence). The CDR3 is 15 amino acids. The CDR3 spells CSARGTALGTGELIF. CDR3 sequence (DNA): TGCAGCGCCCGGGGGACAGCCCTCGGGACCGGGGAGCTGATTTTT.

The sample holds many counts of this clonotype. The chain employs TRBV24-1 and TRBJ2-3; D may be TRBD2 (6 bases). Trimming shortened V by 6 bases and J by 4 bases, and 10 bases separated the two germline ends. There are 13 residues in the CDR3. Germline CDR1 is KGHDR and CDR2 is SFDVKD. CDR3 nucleotide sequence: TGTGCCACCAGTCCATGGGGGGCAGATACGCAGTATTTT. This gives the protein CATSPWGADTQYF.

This clonotype was recorded many times. V is TRBV12-3 or TRBV12-4 and J is TRBJ2-2; possibly TRBD1 for D (6 bases). Trimming took 1 base from V and 7 from J, leaving 22 bases between them. The CDR3 consists of 18 residues. Here the CDR3 reads CASSLGAGAGILGGELFF. In DNA, the CDR3 is TGTGCCAGCAGTTTAGGGGCAGGGGCCGGGATCCTCGGCGGGGAGCTGTTTTTT.

The gene calls are TRBV7-8 and TRBJ1-5; D unresolved. CDR1 is SGHVS, CDR2 FQNEAQ, per germline. The CDR3 is made up of 15 amino acids. V dropped 3 bases and J dropped 1 base, with 10 bases sitting between them. CDR3 sequence (DNA): TGTGCCAGCAGCTTGTCAGCGGTCAGCAATCAGCCCCAGCATTTT. The encoded protein is CASSLSAVSNQPQHF.

This clonotype was counted many times. This chain connects TRBV7-9 to TRBJ2-1; 7 bases are shared with TRBD2. Per germline, CDR1 SEHNR and CDR2 FQNEAQ (reference sequence). With 5 bases clipped from V and 5 bases from J, the junction kept 12 bases outside the gene matches. The CDR3 covers 16 residues. The DNA of the CDR3 is TGTGCCAGCAGCGTTGCGTGGGAGGGAAGGAACAATGAGCAGTTCTTC. Protein: CASSVAWEGRNNEQFF. The full variable domain, its missing parts supplied by reference TRBV7-9 and TRBJ2-1, is DTGVSQNPRHKITKRGQNVTFRCDPISEHNRLYWYRQTLGQGPEFLTYFQNEAQLEKSRLLSDRFSAERPKGSFSTLEIQRTEQGDSAMYLCASSVAWEGRNNEQFFGPGTRLTVL.

The V and J genes are TRBV29-1 and TRBJ2-7, with a weak D call TRBD2 (6 bases). The germline V gene has CDR1 SQVTM and CDR2 ANQGSEA. The CDR3 length is 11 residues. The ends were cut back, 5 bases at V and 6 bases at J, with 11 bases in the middle. As DNA, the CDR3 is TGCAGCGTTCGGAGGGGAACCGAGCAGTACTTC. Its protein is CSVRRGTEQYF.

This clonotype was seen ten or more times. The chain uses TRBV7-2 and TRBJ2-3; D remains unclear. The length of the CDR3 is 14 residues. With 5 bases removed from V and 1 base from J, the gap between germline ends came to 10 bases. CDR1 is SGHTA, CDR2 FQGNSA, per germline. CDR3 residues: CASSPGARTDTQYF. CDR3 DNA sequence: TGTGCCAGCAGCCCCGGCGCCCGCACAGATACGCAGTATTTT.

This clonotype was counted ten times or more. The J gene is TRBJ2-2, the V gene TRBV4-3, with 14 nucleotides matching TRBD2. The CDR3 consists of 20 residues. The V and J ends lost 4 bases and 1 base, in that order; junction bases with no gene match: 11. The germline gives CDR1 LGHNA, CDR2 YSLEER. This chain's CDR3 is CASSRANPGTSGRNTGELFF. CDR3 DNA: TGCGCCAGCAGCCGAGCCAATCCGGGGACTAGCGGGAGGAACACCGGGGAGCTGTTTTTT.

This clonotype came up a few times. CDR3 in amino acids: CASSIGTATGADTQYF. The CDR3 DNA reads as TGTGCCAGTAGTATAGGTACAGCCACGGGTGCAGATACGCAGTATTTT. The V and J genes are TRBV19 and TRBJ2-3; D is ambiguous. Germline lookup yields CDR1 LNHDA and CDR2 SQIVND (reference sequence). V shed 1 base and J shed 4 bases, with 15 bases lying between them. CDR3 size: 16 residues.